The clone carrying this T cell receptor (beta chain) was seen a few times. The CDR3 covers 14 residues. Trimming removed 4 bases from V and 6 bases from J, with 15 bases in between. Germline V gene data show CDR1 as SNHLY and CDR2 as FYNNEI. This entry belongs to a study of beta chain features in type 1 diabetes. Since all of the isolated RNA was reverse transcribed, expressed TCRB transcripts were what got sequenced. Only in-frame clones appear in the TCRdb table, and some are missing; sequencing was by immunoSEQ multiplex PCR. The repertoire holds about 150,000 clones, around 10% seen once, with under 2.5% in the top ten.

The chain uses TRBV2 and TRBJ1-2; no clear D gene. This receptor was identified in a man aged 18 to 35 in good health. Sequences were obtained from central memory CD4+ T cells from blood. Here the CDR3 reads CASSVEAVPNGYTF. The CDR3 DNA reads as TGTGCCAGCAGTGTGGAAGCGGTGCCGAATGGCTACACCTTC.